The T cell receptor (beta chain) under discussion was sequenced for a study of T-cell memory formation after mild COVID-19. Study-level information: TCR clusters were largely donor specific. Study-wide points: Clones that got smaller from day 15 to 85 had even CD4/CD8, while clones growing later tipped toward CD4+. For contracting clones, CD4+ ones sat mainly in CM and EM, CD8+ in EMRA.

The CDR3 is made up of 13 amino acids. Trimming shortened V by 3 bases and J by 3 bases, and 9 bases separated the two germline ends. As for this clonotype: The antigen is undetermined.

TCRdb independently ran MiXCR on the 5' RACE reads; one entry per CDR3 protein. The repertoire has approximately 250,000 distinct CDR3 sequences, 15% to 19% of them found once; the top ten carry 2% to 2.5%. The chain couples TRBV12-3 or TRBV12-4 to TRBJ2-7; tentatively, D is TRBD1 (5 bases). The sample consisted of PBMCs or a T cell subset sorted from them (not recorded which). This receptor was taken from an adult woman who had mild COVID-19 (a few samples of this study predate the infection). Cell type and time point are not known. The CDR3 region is CASSLAGYYEQYF. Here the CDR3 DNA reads TGTGCCAGCAGTTTGGCAGGGTACTACGAGCAGTACTTC.